The rows below give T cell receptor beta chains drawn from one sample of a study of cytomegalovirus exposure and HLA in healthy donors. The repertoire was sequenced with immunoSEQ multiplex PCR; TCRdb's copy has only in-frame clones and lacks some. The sample holds 150,000 or so clones, 85% to 90% seen once. The sample consisted of PBMCs. These receptor sequences come from a human donor in good health. CDR3s include the opening cysteine and the closing phenylalanine or tryptophan. Each record gives: V gene, clone size, J gene, D gene, CDR3 DNA, CDR3 protein. The D gene is left open where the match is weak. Expanded clones are given a class, and other clones once, few, many or no size at all.

v_gene: TRBV6-1
abundance: few
j_gene: TRBJ1-2
d_gene: TRBD1
CDR3nt: TGTGCCAGCAGTGTTGACAGGGGTAACTATGGCTACACCTTC
CDR3aa: CASSVDRGNYGYTF

v_gene: TRBV27
abundance: -
j_gene: TRBJ2-6
d_gene: TRBD1
CDR3nt: TGTGCCAGCAGCTCAGGGGGCTTCTCTGGGGCCAACGTCCTGACTTTC
CDR3aa: CASSSGGFSGANVLTF

v_gene: TRBV18
abundance: -
j_gene: TRBJ1-5
d_gene: -
CDR3nt: TGTGCCAGCTCACGAGGAACAGGAGATCAGCCCCAGCATTTT
CDR3aa: CASSRGTGDQPQHF

v_gene: TRBV7-8
abundance: -
j_gene: TRBJ2-7
d_gene: -
CDR3nt: TGTGCCAGCAGCTTTAGGTCAGGGAACTCCTACGAGCAGTACTTC
CDR3aa: CASSFRSGNSYEQYF

v_gene: TRBV19
abundance: -
j_gene: TRBJ2-1
d_gene: -
CDR3nt: TGTGCCAGTAGTATAGCGCGGCAAGGGGCCAATGAGCAGTTCTTC
CDR3aa: CASSIARQGANEQFF

v_gene: TRBV30
abundance: -
j_gene: TRBJ1-2
d_gene: -
CDR3nt: TGTGCCTGGAGCCCACTTAACTATGGCTACACCTTC
CDR3aa: CAWSPLNYGYTF

v_gene: TRBV15
abundance: once
j_gene: TRBJ1-5
d_gene: -
CDR3nt: TGTGCCACCAGCAGAGATAAGACAGCTAGCAATCAGCCCCAGCATTTT
CDR3aa: CATSRDKTASNQPQHF

v_gene: TRBV9
abundance: -
j_gene: TRBJ1-2
d_gene: TRBD1
CDR3nt: TGTGCCAGCAGACAGGGGGCTTTTGAATGGGGAATCGGGTATGGCTACACCTTC
CDR3aa: CASRQGAFEWGIGYGYTF

v_gene: TRBV2
abundance: once
j_gene: TRBJ1-5
d_gene: -
CDR3nt: TGTGCCAGCAGAGAACATCAGGGCCCCAATCAGCCCCAGCATTTT
CDR3aa: CASREHQGPNQPQHF

v_gene: TRBV4-3
abundance: -
j_gene: TRBJ2-3
d_gene: -
CDR3nt: TGCGCCAGCAGCCAAGAGGGAGTAGCGGCGGAAGATACGCAGTATTTT
CDR3aa: CASSQEGVAAEDTQYF

v_gene: TRBV7-3
abundance: -
j_gene: TRBJ2-7
d_gene: TRBD2
CDR3nt: TGTGCCAGCAGCTTAGGTCCTAGCGGGACCTCCTACGAGCAGTACTTC
CDR3aa: CASSLGPSGTSYEQYF

v_gene: TRBV29-1
abundance: -
j_gene: TRBJ1-1
d_gene: -
CDR3nt: TGCAGCCTAGAGGAGGGGATGAACACTGAAGCTTTCTTT
CDR3aa: CSLEEGMNTEAFF

v_gene: TRBV28
abundance: once
j_gene: TRBJ1-1
d_gene: -
CDR3nt: TGTGCCAGCAGCTCCTCAGTGGAAGCTTTCTTT
CDR3aa: CASSSSVEAFF

v_gene: TRBV7-3
abundance: few
j_gene: TRBJ2-7
d_gene: TRBD2
CDR3nt: TGTGCCAGCAGCTTAACAGCGGGGGCCCGCTACGAGCAGTACTTC
CDR3aa: CASSLTAGARYEQYF

v_gene: TRBV4-1
abundance: -
j_gene: TRBJ1-2
d_gene: TRBD1
CDR3nt: TGCGCCAGCAGCCCGATTAGCACGACAGGGGCCTCCGCACACTATGGCTACACCTTC
CDR3aa: CASSPISTTGASAHYGYTF

v_gene: TRBV2
abundance: -
j_gene: TRBJ1-2
d_gene: TRBD1
CDR3nt: TGTGCCAGCAGTTCCGGGACAGCCCGGGGCTACACCTTC
CDR3aa: CASSSGTARGYTF

v_gene: TRBV4-2
abundance: -
j_gene: TRBJ2-5
d_gene: -
CDR3nt: TGTGCCAGCAGCGATCCTCGGGGTCAAGAGACCCAGTACTTC
CDR3aa: CASSDPRGQETQYF

v_gene: TRBV18
abundance: -
j_gene: TRBJ2-1
d_gene: TRBD2
CDR3nt: TGTGCCAGCTCACTGAGCGGGAGGGCCTGGGATGAGCAGTTCTTC
CDR3aa: CASSLSGRAWDEQFF

v_gene: TRBV27
abundance: few
j_gene: TRBJ2-7
d_gene: -
CDR3nt: TGTGCCAGCCGGTCCGGTTCAAGAGGGTTGAACTCCTACGAGCAGTACTTC
CDR3aa: CASRSGSRGLNSYEQYF

v_gene: TRBV18
abundance: -
j_gene: TRBJ1-4
d_gene: TRBD1
CDR3nt: TGTGCCAGCTCCCCCGTTCAGGGGGCGGCCACAACTAATGAAAAACTGTTTTTT
CDR3aa: CASSPVQGAATTNEKLFF

v_gene: TRBV11-2
abundance: -
j_gene: TRBJ2-7
d_gene: -
CDR3nt: TGTGCCAGCAGCTTAGACACAGGCCGATCCTACGAGCAGTACTTC
CDR3aa: CASSLDTGRSYEQYF

v_gene: TRBV6-1
abundance: -
j_gene: TRBJ1-4
d_gene: -
CDR3nt: TGTGCCAGCAGTGAACCAGTCCTCGAAAAACTGTTTTTT
CDR3aa: CASSEPVLEKLFF

v_gene: TRBV11-1
abundance: -
j_gene: TRBJ1-3
d_gene: -
CDR3nt: TGTGCCAGCAGCAGGCGAAGGGGCTCTGGAAACACCATATATTTT
CDR3aa: CASSRRRGSGNTIYF

v_gene: TRBV4-3
abundance: -
j_gene: TRBJ1-2
d_gene: -
CDR3nt: TGCGCCAGCAGCCAAGTCGGGGGAAGAGACTATGGCTACACCTTC
CDR3aa: CASSQVGGRDYGYTF